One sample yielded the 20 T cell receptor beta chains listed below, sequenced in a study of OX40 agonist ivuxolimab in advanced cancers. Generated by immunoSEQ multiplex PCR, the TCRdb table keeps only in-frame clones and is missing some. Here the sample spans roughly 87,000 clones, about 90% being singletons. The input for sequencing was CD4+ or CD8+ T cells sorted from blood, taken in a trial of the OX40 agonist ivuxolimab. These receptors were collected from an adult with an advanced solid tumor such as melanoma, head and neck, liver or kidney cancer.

CDR3 nucleotides: TGCGCCAGCAGCCAACTTCGGGAGACAGGGTATGGCTACACCTTC. Residues: CASSQLRETGYGYTF. The chain employs TRBV4-1 and TRBJ1-2; 7 bases agree with TRBD1. The length of the CDR3 is 15 residues. Germline assignment: CDR1 MGHRA and CDR2 YSYEKL. J gave up 5 bases and V 2 bases, and 8 bases lay outside the gene matches.

The CDR3 nucleotides read TGCAGCGTCTGGAGGGGCGCTGAAGCTTTCTTT. Translation gives CSVWRGAEAFF. V gene TRBV29-1 combines with J gene TRBJ1-1; D is possibly TRBD1 (5 bases). Germline CDR1 SQVTM, CDR2 ANQGSEA. The CDR3 is made up of 11 amino acids. Trimming cost V 6 bases and J 6 bases, with 11 bases left between them.

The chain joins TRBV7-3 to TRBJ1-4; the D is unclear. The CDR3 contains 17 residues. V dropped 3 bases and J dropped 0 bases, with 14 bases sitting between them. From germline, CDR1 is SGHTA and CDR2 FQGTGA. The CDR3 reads CASSFSVEEATNEKLFF. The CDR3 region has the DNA TGTGCCAGCAGCTTTTCAGTGGAGGAGGCAACTAATGAAAAACTGTTTTTT.

The DNA of the CDR3 is TGTGCCAGTAGTACGACAGGGTCCAACGAGCAGTACTTC. Translation gives CASSTTGSNEQYF. The chain links TRBV19 to TRBJ2-7, with TRBD1 matching over 7 bases. From germline, CDR1 is LNHDA and CDR2 SQIVND (reference sequence). CDR3 size: 13 residues. The junction had 5 bases not matched to a gene; V was cut back by 4 bases and J by 5 bases. The whole variable domain, filled in from reference TRBV19 and TRBJ2-7, reads DGGITQSPKYLFRKEGQNVTLSCEQNLNHDAMYWYRQDPGQGLRLIYYSQIVNDFQKGDIAEGYSVSREKKESFPLTVTSAQKNPTAFYLCASSTTGSNEQYFGPGTRLTVT.

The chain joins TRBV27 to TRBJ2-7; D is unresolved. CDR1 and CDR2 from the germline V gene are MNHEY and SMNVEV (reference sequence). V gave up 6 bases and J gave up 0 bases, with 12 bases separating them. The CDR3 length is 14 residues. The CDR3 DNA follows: TGTGCCAGCAGCAGAGTCGACTCCTCCTACGAGCAGTACTTC. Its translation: CASSRVDSSYEQYF.

CDR3 nucleotide sequence: TGCGCCAGCAGCTTGGGTCTCGGGGAAACATACAATGAGCAGTTCTTC. As protein: CASSLGLGETYNEQFF. V gene TRBV5-1 combines with J gene TRBJ2-1; D might be TRBD2 (5 bases). V was cut by 0 bases and J by 4 bases, with 14 bases left in between. This CDR3 has 16 amino acids. CDR1 is SGHRS, CDR2 YFSETQ, per germline.

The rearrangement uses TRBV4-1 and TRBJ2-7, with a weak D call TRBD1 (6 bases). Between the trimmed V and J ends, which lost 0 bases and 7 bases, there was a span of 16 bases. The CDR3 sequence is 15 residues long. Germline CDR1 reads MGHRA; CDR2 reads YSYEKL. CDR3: CASSQEQGTFWEQYF. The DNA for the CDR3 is TGCGCCAGCAGCCAAGAACAGGGAACGTTTTGGGAGCAGTACTTC.

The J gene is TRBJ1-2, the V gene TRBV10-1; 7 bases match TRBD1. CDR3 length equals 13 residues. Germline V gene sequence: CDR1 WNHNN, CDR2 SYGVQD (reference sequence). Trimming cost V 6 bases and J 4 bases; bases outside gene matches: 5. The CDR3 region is CASREGAVYGYTF. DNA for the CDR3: TGCGCCAGCAGGGAGGGGGCCGTCTATGGCTACACCTTC.

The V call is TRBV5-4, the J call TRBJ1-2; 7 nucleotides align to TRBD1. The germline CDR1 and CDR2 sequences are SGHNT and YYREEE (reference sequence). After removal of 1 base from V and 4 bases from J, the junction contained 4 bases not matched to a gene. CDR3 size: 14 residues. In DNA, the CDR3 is TGTGCCAGCAGCTTGTTAGGGGGCGTCTATGGCTACACCTTC. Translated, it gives CASSLLGGVYGYTF. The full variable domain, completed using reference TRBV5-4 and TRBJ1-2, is ETGVTQSPTHLIKTRGQQVTLRCSSQSGHNTVSWYQQALGQGPQFIFQYYREEENGRGNFPPRFSGLQFPNYSSELNVNALELDDSALYLCASSLLGGVYGYTFGSGTRLTVV.

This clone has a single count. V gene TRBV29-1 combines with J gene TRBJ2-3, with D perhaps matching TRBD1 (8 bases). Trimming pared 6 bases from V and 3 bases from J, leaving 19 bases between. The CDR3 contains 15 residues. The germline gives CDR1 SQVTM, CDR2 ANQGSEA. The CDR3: CSVELRGRGTDTQYF. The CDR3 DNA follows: TGCAGCGTGGAACTCAGGGGGCGGGGGACAGATACGCAGTATTTT.

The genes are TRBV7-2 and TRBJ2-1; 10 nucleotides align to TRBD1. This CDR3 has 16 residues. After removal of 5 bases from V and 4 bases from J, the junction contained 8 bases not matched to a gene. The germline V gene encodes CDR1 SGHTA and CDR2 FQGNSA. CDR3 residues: CASSPIWDRGYNEQFF. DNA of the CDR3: TGTGCCAGCAGCCCTATTTGGGACAGGGGATACAATGAGCAGTTCTTC. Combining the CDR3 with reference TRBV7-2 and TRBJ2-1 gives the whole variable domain GAGVSQSPSNKVTEKGKDVELRCDPISGHTALYWYRQSLGQGLEFLIYFQGNSAPDKSGLPSDRFSAERTGGSVSTLTIQRTQQEDSAVYLCASSPIWDRGYNEQFFGPGTRLTVL.

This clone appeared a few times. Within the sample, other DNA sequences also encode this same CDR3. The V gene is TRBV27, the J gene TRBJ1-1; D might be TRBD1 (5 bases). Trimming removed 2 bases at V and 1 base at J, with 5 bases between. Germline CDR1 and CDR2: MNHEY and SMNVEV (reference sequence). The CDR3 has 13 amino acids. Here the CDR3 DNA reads TGTGCCAGCAGTTTAGGGGGGAACACTGAAGCTTTCTTT. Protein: CASSLGGNTEAFF.

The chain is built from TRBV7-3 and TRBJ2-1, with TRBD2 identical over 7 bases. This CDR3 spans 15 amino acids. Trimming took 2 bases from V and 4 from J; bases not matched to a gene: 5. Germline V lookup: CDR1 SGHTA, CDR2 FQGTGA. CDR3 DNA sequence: TGTGCCAGCAGCTTAGGACTAGGGGTTTACAATGAGCAGTTCTTC. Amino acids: CASSLGLGVYNEQFF. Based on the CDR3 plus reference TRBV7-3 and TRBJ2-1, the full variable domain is GAGVSQTPSNKVTEKGKYVELRCDPISGHTALYWYRQSLGQGPEFLIYFQGTGAADDSGLPNDRFFAVRPEGSVSTLKIQRTERGDSAVYLCASSLGLGVYNEQFFGPGTRLTVL.

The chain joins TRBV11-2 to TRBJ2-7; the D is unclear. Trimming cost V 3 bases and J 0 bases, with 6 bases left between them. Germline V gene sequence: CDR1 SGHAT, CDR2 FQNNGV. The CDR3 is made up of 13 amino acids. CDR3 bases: TGTGCCAGCAGCTTCGGCCCCTCCTACGAGCAGTACTTC. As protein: CASSFGPSYEQYF.

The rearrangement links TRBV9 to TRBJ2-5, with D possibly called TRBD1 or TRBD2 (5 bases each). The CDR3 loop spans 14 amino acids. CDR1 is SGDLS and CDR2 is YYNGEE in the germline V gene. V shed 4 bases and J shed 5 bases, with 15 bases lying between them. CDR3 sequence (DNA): TGTGCCAGCAGCCCACCTTCAGGGACCGAGACCCAGTACTTC. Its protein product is CASSPPSGTETQYF.

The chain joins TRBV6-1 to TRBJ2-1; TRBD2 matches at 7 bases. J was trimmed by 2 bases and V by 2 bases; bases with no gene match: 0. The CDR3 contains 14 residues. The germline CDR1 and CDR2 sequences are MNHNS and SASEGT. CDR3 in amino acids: CASSELAAYNEQFF. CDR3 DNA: TGTGCCAGCAGTGAACTAGCGGCCTACAATGAGCAGTTCTTC.

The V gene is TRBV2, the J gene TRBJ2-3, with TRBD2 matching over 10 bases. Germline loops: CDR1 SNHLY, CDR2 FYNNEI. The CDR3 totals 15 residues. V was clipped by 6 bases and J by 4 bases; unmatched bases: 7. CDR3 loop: CASSTSGGAADTQYF. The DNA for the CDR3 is TGTGCCAGCAGCACCAGCGGGGGGGCCGCAGATACGCAGTATTTT.

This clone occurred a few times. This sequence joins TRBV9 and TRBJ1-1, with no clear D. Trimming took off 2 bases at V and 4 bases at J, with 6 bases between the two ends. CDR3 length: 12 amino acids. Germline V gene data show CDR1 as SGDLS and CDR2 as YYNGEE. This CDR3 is CASSVSGTEAFF. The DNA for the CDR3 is TGTGCCAGCAGCGTTTCGGGCACTGAAGCTTTCTTT.

CDR3 bases: TGTGCCAGCAGCGTAGAAGAGGGTAGCCCTGAAGCTTTCTTT. Amino acid sequence: CASSVEEGSPEAFF. The chain carries TRBV9 and TRBJ1-1; D unresolved. Germline V gives CDR1 SGDLS, CDR2 YYNGEE. The CDR3 contains 14 residues. The V end lost 0 bases, the J end lost 6 bases, and 12 bases lay between the germline ends.

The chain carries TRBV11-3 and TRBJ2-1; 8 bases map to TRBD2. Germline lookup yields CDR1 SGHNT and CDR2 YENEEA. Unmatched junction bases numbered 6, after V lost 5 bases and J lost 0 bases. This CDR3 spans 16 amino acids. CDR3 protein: CASSPFGGASYNEQFF. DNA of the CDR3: TGTGCCAGCAGCCCCTTCGGGGGGGCCTCCTACAATGAGCAGTTCTTC.